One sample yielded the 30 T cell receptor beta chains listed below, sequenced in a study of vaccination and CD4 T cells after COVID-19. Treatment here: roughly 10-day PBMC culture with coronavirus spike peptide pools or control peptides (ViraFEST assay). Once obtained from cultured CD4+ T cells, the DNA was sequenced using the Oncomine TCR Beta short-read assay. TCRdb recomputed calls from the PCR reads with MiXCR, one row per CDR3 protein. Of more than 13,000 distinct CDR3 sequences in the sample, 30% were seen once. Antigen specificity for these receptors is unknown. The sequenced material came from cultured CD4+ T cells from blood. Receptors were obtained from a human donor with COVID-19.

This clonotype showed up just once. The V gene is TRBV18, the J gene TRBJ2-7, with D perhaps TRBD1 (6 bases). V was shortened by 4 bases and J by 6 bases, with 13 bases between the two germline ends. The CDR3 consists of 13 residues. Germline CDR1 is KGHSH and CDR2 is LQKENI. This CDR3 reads CASSRTDRIEQYF. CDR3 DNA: TGTGCCAGCTCACGAACCGACAGGATCGAGCAGTACTTC.

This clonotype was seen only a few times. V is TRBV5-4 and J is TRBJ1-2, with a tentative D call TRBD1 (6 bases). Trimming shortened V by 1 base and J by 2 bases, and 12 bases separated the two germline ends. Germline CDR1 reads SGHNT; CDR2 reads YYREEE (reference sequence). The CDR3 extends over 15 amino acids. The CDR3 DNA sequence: TGTGCCAGCAGCTTGAGGACAGAGGTCAACTATGGCTACACCTTC. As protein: CASSLRTEVNYGYTF.

The CDR3 bases are TGTGCCAGTACCCCAACCAAAACCGGGACAGGGTCTGGCTACACCTTC. Amino acid sequence: CASTPTKTGTGSGYTF. This chain joins TRBV19 and TRBJ1-2, with 9 bases lining up with TRBD1. V lost 7 bases to trimming and J lost 7 bases; unmatched junction nucleotides: 16. The CDR3 has 16 amino acids. The germline CDR1 and CDR2 sequences are LNHDA and SQIVND (reference sequence).

CDR3 nucleotides: TGTGCCAGCAACCGGGACAGGGGGGTCACAGATACGCAGTATTTT. The encoded protein is CASNRDRGVTDTQYF. This chain connects TRBV7-9 to TRBJ2-3; 11 nucleotides match TRBD1. Germline V gene lookup returns CDR1 SEHNR and CDR2 FQNEAQ (reference sequence). After removal of 7 bases from V and 2 bases from J, the junction contained 5 bases not matched to a gene. This CDR3 has 15 residues.

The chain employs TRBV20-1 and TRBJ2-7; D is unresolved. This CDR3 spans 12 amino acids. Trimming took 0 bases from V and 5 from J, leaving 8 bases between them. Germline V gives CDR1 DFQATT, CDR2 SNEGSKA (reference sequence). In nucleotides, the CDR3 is TGCAGTGCTAGAGAGAATTCCCACGAGCAGTACTTC. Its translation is CSARENSHEQYF.

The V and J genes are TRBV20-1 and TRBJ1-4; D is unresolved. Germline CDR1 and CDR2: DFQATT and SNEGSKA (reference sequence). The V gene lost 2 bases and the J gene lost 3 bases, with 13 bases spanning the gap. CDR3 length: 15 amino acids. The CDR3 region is CSARSSVVANEKLFF. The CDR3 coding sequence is TGCAGTGCTAGATCGTCCGTGGTAGCTAATGAAAAACTGTTTTTT.

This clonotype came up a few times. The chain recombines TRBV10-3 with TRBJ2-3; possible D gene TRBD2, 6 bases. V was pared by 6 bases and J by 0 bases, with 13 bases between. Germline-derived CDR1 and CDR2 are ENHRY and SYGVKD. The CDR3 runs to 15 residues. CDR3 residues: CAISGGTASTDTQYF. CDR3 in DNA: TGTGCCATCAGCGGCGGGACGGCGAGCACAGATACGCAGTATTTT.

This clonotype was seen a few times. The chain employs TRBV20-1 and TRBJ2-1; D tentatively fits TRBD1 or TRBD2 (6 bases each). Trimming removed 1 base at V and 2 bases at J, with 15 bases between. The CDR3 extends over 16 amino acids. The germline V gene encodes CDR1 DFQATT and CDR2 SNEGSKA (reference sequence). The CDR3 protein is CSARAIWGATYNEQFF. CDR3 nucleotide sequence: TGCAGTGCTAGAGCGATATGGGGGGCAACCTACAATGAGCAGTTCTTC.

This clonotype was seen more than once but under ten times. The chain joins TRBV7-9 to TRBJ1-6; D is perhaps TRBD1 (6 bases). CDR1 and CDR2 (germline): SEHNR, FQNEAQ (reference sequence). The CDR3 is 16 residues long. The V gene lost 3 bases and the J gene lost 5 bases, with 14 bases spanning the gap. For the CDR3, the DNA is TGTGCCAGCAGCTTGTCGTTGACAGGAGATAATTCACCCCTCCACTTT. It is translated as CASSLSLTGDNSPLHF. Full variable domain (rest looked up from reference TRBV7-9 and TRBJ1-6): DTGVSQNPRHKITKRGQNVTFRCDPISEHNRLYWYRQTLGQGPEFLTYFQNEAQLEKSRLLSDRFSAERPKGSFSTLEIQRTEQGDSAMYLCASSLSLTGDNSPLHFGNGTRLTVT.

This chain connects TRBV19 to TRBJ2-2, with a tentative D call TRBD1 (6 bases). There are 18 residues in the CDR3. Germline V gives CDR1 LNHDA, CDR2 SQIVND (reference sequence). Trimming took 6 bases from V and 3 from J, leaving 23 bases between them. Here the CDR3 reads CASSLRAGALRDTGELFF. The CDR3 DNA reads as TGTGCCAGTAGCCTTCGGGCAGGGGCACTCCGGGACACCGGGGAGCTGTTTTTT.

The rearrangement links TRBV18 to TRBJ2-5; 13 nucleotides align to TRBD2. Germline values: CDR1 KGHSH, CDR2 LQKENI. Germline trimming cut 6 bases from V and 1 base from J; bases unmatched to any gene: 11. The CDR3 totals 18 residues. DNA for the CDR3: TGTGCCAGCTCTCCTAGACTAGCGGGGGGACCTTCCCAAGAGACCCAGTACTTC. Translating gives CASSPRLAGGPSQETQYF.

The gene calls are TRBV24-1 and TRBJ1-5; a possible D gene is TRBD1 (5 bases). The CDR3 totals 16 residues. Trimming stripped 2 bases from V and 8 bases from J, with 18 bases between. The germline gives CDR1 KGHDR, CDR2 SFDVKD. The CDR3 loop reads CATSDSGQRFPEPQHF. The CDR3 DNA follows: TGTGCCACCAGTGATTCGGGGCAGAGGTTCCCGGAGCCCCAGCATTTT.

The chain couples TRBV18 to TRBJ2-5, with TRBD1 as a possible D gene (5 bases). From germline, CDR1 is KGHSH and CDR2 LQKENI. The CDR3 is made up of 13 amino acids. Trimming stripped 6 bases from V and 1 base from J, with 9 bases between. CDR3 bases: TGTGCCAGCTCGGAAGGGGTCCAAGAGACCCAGTACTTC. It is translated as CASSEGVQETQYF.

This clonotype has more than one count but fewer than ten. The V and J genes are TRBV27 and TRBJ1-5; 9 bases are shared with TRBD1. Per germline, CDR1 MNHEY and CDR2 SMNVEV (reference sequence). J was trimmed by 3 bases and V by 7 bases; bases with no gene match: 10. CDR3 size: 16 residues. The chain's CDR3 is CASITNRGRNNQPQHF. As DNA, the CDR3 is TGTGCCAGCATCACGAACAGGGGGCGAAACAATCAGCCCCAGCATTTT.

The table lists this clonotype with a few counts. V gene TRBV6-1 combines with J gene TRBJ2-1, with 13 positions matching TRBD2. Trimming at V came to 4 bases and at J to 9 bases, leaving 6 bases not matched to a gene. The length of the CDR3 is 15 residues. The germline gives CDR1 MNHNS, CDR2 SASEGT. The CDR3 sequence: CASSGRLAGGVEQFF. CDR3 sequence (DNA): TGTGCCAGCAGTGGCAGACTAGCGGGGGGAGTTGAGCAGTTCTTC.

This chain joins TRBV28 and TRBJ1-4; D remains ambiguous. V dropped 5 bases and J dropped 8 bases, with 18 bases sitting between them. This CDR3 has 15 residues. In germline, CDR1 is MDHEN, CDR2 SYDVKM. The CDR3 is CASSPAGKGWEKLFF. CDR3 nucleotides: TGTGCCAGCAGTCCCGCCGGTAAGGGATGGGAAAAACTGTTTTTT. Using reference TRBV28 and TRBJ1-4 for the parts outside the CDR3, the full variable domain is DVKVTQSSRYLVKRTGEKVFLECVQDMDHENMFWYRQDPGLGLRLIYFSYDVKMKEKGDIPEGYSVSREKKERFSLILESASTNQTSMYLCASSPAGKGWEKLFFGSGTQLSVL.

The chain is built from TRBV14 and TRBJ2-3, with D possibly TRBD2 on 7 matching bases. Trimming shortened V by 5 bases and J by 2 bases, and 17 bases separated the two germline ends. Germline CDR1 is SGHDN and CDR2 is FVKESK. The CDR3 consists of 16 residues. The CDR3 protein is CASSKRIGGPTDTQYF. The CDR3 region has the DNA TGTGCCAGCAGCAAACGCATCGGGGGGCCCACAGATACGCAGTATTTT.

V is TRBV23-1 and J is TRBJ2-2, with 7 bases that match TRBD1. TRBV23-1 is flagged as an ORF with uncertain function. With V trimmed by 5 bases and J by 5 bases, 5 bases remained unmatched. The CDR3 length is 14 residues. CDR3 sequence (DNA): TGCGCCAGCAGTACTCACAGGGGAACCGGGGAGCTGTTTTTT. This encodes CASSTHRGTGELFF.

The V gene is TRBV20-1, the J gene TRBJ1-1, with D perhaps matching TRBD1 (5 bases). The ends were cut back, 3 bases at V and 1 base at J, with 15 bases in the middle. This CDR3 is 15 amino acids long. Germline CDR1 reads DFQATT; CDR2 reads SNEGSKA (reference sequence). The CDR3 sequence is CSASSHGGENTEAFF. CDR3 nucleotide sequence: TGCAGTGCTAGTAGCCACGGGGGGGAGAACACTGAAGCTTTCTTT.

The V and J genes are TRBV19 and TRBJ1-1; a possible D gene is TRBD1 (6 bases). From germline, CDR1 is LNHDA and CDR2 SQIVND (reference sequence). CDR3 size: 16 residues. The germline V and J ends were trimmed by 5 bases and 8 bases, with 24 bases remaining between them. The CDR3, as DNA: TGTGCCAGTAGTCCAAACACCCCCCCCCGGACAGTAGAAGCTTTCTTT. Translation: CASSPNTPPRTVEAFF.

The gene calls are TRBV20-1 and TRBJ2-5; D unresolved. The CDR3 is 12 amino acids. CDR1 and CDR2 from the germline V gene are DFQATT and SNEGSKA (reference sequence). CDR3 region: CSVLSGSETQYF. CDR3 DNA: TGCAGCGTTCTTTCTGGGTCAGAGACCCAGTACTTC.

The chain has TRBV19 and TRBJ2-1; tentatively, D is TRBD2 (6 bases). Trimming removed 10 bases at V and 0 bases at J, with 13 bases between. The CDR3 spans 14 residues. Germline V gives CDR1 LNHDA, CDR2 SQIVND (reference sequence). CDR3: CATTRGVSYNEQFF. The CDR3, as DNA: TGTGCCACCACCCGCGGGGTCTCCTACAATGAGCAGTTCTTC.

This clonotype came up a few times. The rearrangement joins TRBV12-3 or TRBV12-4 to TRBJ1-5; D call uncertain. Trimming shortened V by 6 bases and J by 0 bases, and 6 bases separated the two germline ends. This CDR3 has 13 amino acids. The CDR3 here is CASSLYSNQPQHF. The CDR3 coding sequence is TGTGCCAGCAGCCTGTATAGCAATCAGCCCCAGCATTTT.

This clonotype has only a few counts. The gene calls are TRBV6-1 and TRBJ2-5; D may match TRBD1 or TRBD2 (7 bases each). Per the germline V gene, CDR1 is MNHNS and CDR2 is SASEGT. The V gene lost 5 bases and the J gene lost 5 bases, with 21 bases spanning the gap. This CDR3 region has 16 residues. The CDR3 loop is CASSPGTRGGQETQYF. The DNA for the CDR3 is TGTGCCAGCAGTCCCGGGACCAGGGGGGGCCAGGAGACCCAGTACTTC.

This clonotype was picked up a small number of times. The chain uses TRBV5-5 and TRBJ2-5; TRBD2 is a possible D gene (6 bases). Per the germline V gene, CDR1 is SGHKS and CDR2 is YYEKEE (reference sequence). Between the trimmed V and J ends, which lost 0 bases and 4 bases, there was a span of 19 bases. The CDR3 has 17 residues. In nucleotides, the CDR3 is TGTGCCAGCAGCTTGGCCGGCGGTGATAGCGGAGGAGAGACCCAGTACTTC. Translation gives CASSLAGGDSGGETQYF.

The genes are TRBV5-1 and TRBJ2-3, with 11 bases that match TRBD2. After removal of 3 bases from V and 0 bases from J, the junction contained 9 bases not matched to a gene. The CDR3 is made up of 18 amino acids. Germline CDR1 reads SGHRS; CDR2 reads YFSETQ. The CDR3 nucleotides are TGCGCCAGCAGCTCTGGGCTAGCGGGGGGCGCTAGCACAGATACGCAGTATTTT. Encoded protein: CASSSGLAGGASTDTQYF. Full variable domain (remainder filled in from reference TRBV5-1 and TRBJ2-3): KAGVTQTPRYLIKTRGQQVTLSCSPISGHRSVSWYQQTPGQGLQFLFEYFSETQRNKGNFPGRFSGRQFSNSRSEMNVSTLELGDSALYLCASSSGLAGGASTDTQYFGPGTRLTVL.

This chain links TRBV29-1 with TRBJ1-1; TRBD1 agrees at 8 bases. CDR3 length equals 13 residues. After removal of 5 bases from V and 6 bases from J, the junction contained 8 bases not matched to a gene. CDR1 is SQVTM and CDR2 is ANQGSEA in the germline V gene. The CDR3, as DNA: TGCAGCGTTACTTCAGGGGGCCTCGCTGAAGCTTTCTTT. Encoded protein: CSVTSGGLAEAFF.

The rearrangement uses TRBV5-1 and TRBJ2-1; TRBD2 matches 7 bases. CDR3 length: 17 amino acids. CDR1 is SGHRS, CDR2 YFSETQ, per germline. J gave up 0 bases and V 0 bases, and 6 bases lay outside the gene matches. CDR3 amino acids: CASSLEVAGSSYNEQFF. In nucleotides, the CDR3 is TGCGCCAGCAGCTTGGAGGTAGCGGGTAGCTCCTACAATGAGCAGTTCTTC.

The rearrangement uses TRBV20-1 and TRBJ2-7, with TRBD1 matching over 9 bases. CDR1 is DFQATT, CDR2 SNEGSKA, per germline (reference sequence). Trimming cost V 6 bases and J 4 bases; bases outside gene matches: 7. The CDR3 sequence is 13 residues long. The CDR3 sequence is CSAYDRGRYEQYF. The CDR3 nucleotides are TGCAGTGCCTACGACAGGGGGAGGTACGAGCAGTACTTC.

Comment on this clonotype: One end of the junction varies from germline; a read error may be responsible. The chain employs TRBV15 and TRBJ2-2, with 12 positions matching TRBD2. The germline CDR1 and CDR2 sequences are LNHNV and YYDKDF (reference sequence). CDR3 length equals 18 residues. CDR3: CATSRTSGLAGQTGELLF. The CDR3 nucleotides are TGTGCCACCAGCAGAACCTCGGGACTAGCGGGCCAAACCGGGGAGCTGCTTTTT.